This T cell receptor beta chain came from a study of CD8 T cells in ankylosing spondylitis. Study-wide results and limits: The disease-linked clones had a CD8+ phenotype and low blood frequencies. Reactive arthritis synovial fluid and blood previously showed some of these motif variants.

V was clipped by 4 bases and J by 8 bases, with 24 bases between them. Germline assignment: CDR1 SGHKS and CDR2 YYEKEE (reference sequence). The CDR3 length is 17 residues. Notes on this clonotype: Its antigen is unidentified.

TCRdb reprocessed the 5' RACE reads via MiXCR and lists one record per CDR3 protein. The profile shows about 160,000 distinct CDR3 sequences, roughly 44% of them singletons. The chain employs TRBV5-5 and TRBJ2-2; maybe TRBD1 (6 bases). The receptor was derived from a male donor with ankylosing spondylitis. Material for sequencing was synovial fluid, either unsorted or a sorted T cell fraction (not recorded which). The CDR3 coding sequence is TGTGCCAGCAGCGCCTACAGGGTGAGGGCCTACAATGGGGAGCTGTTTTTT. Protein sequence: CASSAYRVRAYNGELFF.